A single T cell receptor (beta chain) is shown here with its context. Its antigen remains unknown. This record comes from a study of cytomegalovirus exposure and HLA in healthy donors. Study-wide findings and caveats: A later examination showed that TCR association rates differed by HLA locus, with DRB1 most and HLA-C fewest.

Primers included in the PCR were 60 Vbeta and 13 Jbeta primers. The table came from immunoSEQ multiplex PCR; TCRdb's copy has only in-frame clones and leaves some out. Of approximately 69,000 clones in the sample, 70% to 80% were seen once. CDR1 is MNHNS, CDR2 SASEGT, per germline. V lost 4 bases, J lost 4 bases, and 15 bases stayed unmatched. The CDR3 contains 17 residues. The sequence was obtained from a man aged 18 to 35 in good health and CMV-seronegative. Sequenced material: PBMCs. The chain joins TRBV6-1 to TRBJ1-2; 7 bases are a match to TRBD1. CDR3 sequence: CASSVRMTGSRLYGYTF. The CDR3 DNA follows: TGTGCCAGCAGTGTTCGCATGACAGGGAGCAGGCTCTATGGCTACACCTTC.